This record looks at one TCR beta chain sequence and its context. These data are taken from a study of shared clonotypes between healthy human individuals. Data came from immunoSEQ multiplex PCR; TCRdb stores just in-frame clones and leaves some out. The table shows some 1 million clones, with under 80% occurring only once. Germline V gene sequence: CDR1 MNHNY, CDR2 SVGAGI (reference sequence). CDR3 length equals 11 residues. The sequenced material came from memory CD4+ T cells sorted from blood. The subset denotes: CD45RA-negative fraction. This TCR came from a young man in good health. The chain joins TRBV6-6 to TRBJ2-5; D not resolved. CDR3 sequence reads: CATQSSETQYF. The CDR3 DNA follows: TGTGCGACTCAATCTTCCGAGACCCAGTACTTC.